The 16 T cell receptor beta chains in this list originate from one sample, sequenced in a study of identical twins. One entry per CDR3 protein results from TCRdb running MiXCR on the 5' RACE reads. The sample lists approximately 1.8 million distinct CDR3 sequences, around a third seen once, with approximately 0.25% in the top ten. Sequences were obtained from cord blood. Every receptor here comes from a newborn girl in good health.

The CDR3 nucleotides read TGTGCCAGCAGCTTGGCTCGAGCGGGAGTCCCCGGGGAGCTGTTTTTT. Protein: CASSLARAGVPGELFF. The chain is built from TRBV5-6 and TRBJ2-2; TRBD2 aligns across 8 bases. V was clipped by 0 bases and J by 6 bases; unmatched bases: 7. Germline CDR1 reads SGHDT; CDR2 reads YYEEEE. CDR3 length equals 16 residues. Filled out from reference TRBV5-6 and TRBJ2-2, the complete variable domain reads DAGVTQSPTHLIKTRGQQVTLRCSPKSGHDTVSWYQQALGQGPQFIFQYYEEEERQRGNFPDRFSGHQFPNYSSELNVNALLLGDSALYLCASSLARAGVPGELFFGEGSRLTVL.

The gene calls are TRBV18 and TRBJ2-6, with no clear D. Germline V gene data show CDR1 as KGHSH and CDR2 as LQKENI. This CDR3 contains 17 residues. Trimming took off 5 bases at V and 0 bases at J, with 14 bases between the two ends. The CDR3 nucleotides read TGTGCCAGCTCATCACGGGCACTGCTCTCTGGGGCCAACGTCCTGACTTTC. It is translated as CASSSRALLSGANVLTF.

This chain links TRBV24-1 with TRBJ2-1; the D is unclear. Deletions cut 9 bases from V and 6 bases from J, with 11 bases between. CDR3 length: 12 amino acids. Germline lookup yields CDR1 KGHDR and CDR2 SFDVKD. Here the CDR3 DNA reads TGTGCCACCTCTAACGAGGTCAATGAGCAGTTCTTC. It specifies CATSNEVNEQFF.

The J gene is TRBJ2-7, the V gene TRBV3-1; tentative D call: TRBD2 (5 bases). V lost 4 bases and J lost 4, with 11 bases in between. The length of the CDR3 is 13 residues. Germline V gene lookup returns CDR1 LGHDT and CDR2 YNNKEL (reference sequence). The CDR3 nucleotides are TGTGCCAGCAGCCTCCCTAGCAGGTACGAGCAGTACTTC. It yields the protein CASSLPSRYEQYF.

The chain employs TRBV5-1 and TRBJ1-1; 7 nucleotides match TRBD1. Germline V CDR1 and CDR2: SGHRS, YFSETQ. V dropped 4 bases and J dropped 1; count of bases not matched to a gene: 4. CDR3 length: 14 amino acids. The CDR3 spells CASSVWTGNTEAFF. The CDR3 bases are TGCGCCAGCAGCGTATGGACAGGGAACACTGAAGCTTTCTTT.

This chain connects TRBV12-3 or TRBV12-4 to TRBJ2-7; D is unresolved. The CDR3 covers 14 residues. With 3 bases removed from V and 4 bases from J, the gap between germline ends came to 13 bases. In DNA, the CDR3 is TGTGCCAGCAGTTTTAGGCAGGTCTGGTACGAGCAGTACTTC. It yields the protein CASSFRQVWYEQYF.

V gene TRBV18 combines with J gene TRBJ2-6; maybe TRBD1 (5 bases). Germline CDR1 reads KGHSH; CDR2 reads LQKENI. This CDR3 contains 16 residues. V lost 4 bases to trimming and J lost 0 bases, with 10 bases between them. CDR3 region: CASSLSDNSGANVLTF. The CDR3 DNA reads as TGTGCCAGCTCACTTTCGGACAACTCTGGGGCCAACGTCCTGACTTTC.

There are a few counts of this clonotype. The chain combines TRBV5-6 with TRBJ2-5; no reliable D call. The CDR3 length is 15 residues. Trimming stripped 2 bases from V and 2 bases from J, with 13 bases between. The germline CDR1 and CDR2 sequences are SGHDT and YYEEEE. As DNA, the CDR3 is TGTGCCAGCAGCTTCTATCCACCCGGGCAAGAGACCCAGTACTTC. Amino acid sequence: CASSFYPPGQETQYF. Combining the CDR3 with reference TRBV5-6 and TRBJ2-5 gives the whole variable domain DAGVTQSPTHLIKTRGQQVTLRCSPKSGHDTVSWYQQALGQGPQFIFQYYEEEERQRGNFPDRFSGHQFPNYSSELNVNALLLGDSALYLCASSFYPPGQETQYFGPGTRLLVL.

V gene TRBV11-1 combines with J gene TRBJ2-7; 8 bases fit TRBD1. CDR3 size: 16 residues. J was trimmed by 0 bases and V by 2 bases; bases with no gene match: 6. Germline lookup yields CDR1 SGHAT and CDR2 FQDESV (reference sequence). CDR3 sequence reads: CASSLQGALSSYEQYF. DNA for the CDR3: TGTGCCAGCAGCTTACAGGGGGCGCTGAGCTCCTACGAGCAGTACTTC.

V gene TRBV24-1 combines with J gene TRBJ2-2, with 7 bases that match TRBD2. V was clipped by 7 bases and J by 0 bases; unmatched bases: 7. The V gene's germline CDR1 is KGHDR and CDR2 SFDVKD. This CDR3 spans 16 amino acids. The CDR3 sequence: CATRRGRTTNTGELFF. CDR3 coding DNA: TGTGCCACCAGACGCGGGAGAACCACGAACACCGGGGAGCTGTTTTTT.

This clonotype was counted once. The germline gene is not matched at one end of the junction; a read error may be the cause. The chain combines TRBV10-3 with TRBJ2-1, with D possibly being TRBD1 (6 bases). CDR3 size: 16 residues. Germline-derived CDR1 and CDR2 are ENHRY and SYGVKD. The DNA of the CDR3 is TGTGCCGTCAGTGCCTCGGTGGGGGCTGGGGAGAATGAGCAGTTCTTC. Translating gives CAVSASVGAGENEQFF.

This clonotype was detected a few times. The genes are TRBV4-2 and TRBJ2-3; D gene ambiguous. Germline V lookup: CDR1 LGHNA, CDR2 YNFKEQ. The CDR3 length is 16 residues. Trimming cost V 0 bases and J 0 bases, with 10 bases left between them. In nucleotides, the CDR3 is TGTGCCAGCAGCCAAGAACCAGGTACTAGCACAGATACGCAGTATTTT. This gives the protein CASSQEPGTSTDTQYF.

Details on this clonotype: One junction end does not reproduce the germline sequence, and a read error may be involved. The CDR3, as DNA: TGTGCCCGCAGCTCCGGGACAGGGGGGCACATTCAGTACTTC. Translating it yields CARSSGTGGHIQYF. The chain links TRBV28 to TRBJ2-4, with TRBD1 identical over 11 bases. This CDR3 region has 14 residues. Germline V CDR1 and CDR2: MDHEN, SYDVKM.

This clonotype was detected once. The junction departs from germline at one end; a sequencing error may be responsible. The chain recombines TRBV7-2 with TRBJ2-3, with unresolved D. CDR1 and CDR2 (germline): SGHTA, FQGNSA. The CDR3 consists of 15 residues. In DNA form, the CDR3 reads TGTGCCGGCAGCTTAGACCTTCTAGTGGCAGATACGCAGTATTTT. Amino acids: CAGSLDLLVADTQYF.

The V call is TRBV4-2, the J call TRBJ2-1; 13 positions match TRBD2. V lost 0 bases and J lost 12; bases outside the gene matches: 11. This CDR3 region has 17 residues. Per the germline V gene, CDR1 is LGHNA and CDR2 is YNFKEQ. In DNA form, the CDR3 reads TGTGCCAGCAGCCAAGAGCCAGGACTAGCGGGGGTCGATGGGCAGTTCTTC. Protein product: CASSQEPGLAGVDGQFF.

The genes are TRBV7-2 and TRBJ2-3; weak D call: TRBD1 (6 bases). Germline V lookup: CDR1 SGHTA, CDR2 FQGNSA. Deletions cut 5 bases from V and 1 base from J, with 25 bases between. The CDR3 spans 19 residues. The CDR3 bases are TGTGCCAGCAGCCTCGAAACCGGGACACTCCTCGTCGGCACAGATACGCAGTATTTT. Translating it yields CASSLETGTLLVGTDTQYF.